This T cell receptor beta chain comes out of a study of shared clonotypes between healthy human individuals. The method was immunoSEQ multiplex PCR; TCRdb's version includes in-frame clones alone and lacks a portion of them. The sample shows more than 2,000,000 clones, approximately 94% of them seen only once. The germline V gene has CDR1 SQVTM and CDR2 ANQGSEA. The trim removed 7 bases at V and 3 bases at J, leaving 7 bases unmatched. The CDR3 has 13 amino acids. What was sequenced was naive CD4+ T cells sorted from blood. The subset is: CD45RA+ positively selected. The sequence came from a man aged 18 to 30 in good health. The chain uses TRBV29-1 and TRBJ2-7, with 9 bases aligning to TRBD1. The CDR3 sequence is CSGLGQGGYEQYF. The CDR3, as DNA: TGCAGCGGGCTGGGACAGGGAGGCTACGAGCAGTACTTC.